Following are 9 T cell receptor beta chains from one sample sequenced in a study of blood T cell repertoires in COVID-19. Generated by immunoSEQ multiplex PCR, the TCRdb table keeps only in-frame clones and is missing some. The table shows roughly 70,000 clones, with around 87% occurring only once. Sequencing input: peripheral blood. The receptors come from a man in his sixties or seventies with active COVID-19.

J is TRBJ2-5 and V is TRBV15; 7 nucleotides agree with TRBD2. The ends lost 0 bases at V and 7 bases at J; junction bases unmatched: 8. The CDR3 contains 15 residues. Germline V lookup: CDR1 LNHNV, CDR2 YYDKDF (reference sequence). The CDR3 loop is CATSRDRGEPGTQYF. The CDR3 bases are TGTGCCACCAGCAGAGATCGGGGGGAACCCGGGACCCAGTACTTC. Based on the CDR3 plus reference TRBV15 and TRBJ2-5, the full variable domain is DAMVIQNPRYQVTQFGKPVTLSCSQTLNHNVMYWYQQKSSQAPKLLFHYYDKDFNNEADTPDNFQSRRPNTSFCFLDIRSPGLGDTAMYLCATSRDRGEPGTQYFGPGTRLLVL.

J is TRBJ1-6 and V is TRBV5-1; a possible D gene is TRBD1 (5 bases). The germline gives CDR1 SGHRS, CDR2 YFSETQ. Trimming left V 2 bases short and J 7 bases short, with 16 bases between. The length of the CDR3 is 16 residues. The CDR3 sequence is CASSLQTTVPNSPLHF. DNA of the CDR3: TGCGCCAGCAGCTTACAAACGACAGTCCCGAATTCACCCCTCCACTTT.

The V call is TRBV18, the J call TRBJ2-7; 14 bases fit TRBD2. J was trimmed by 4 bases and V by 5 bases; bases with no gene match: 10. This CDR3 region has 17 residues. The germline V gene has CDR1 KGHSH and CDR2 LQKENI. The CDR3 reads CASSTRAGTSGSYEQYF. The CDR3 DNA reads TGTGCCAGCTCAACGCGGGCAGGGACTAGCGGGAGTTACGAGCAGTACTTC.

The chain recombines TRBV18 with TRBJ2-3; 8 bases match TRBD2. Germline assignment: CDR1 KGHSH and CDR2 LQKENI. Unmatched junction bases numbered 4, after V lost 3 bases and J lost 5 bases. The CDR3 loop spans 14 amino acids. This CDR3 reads CASSPTAGGDTQYF. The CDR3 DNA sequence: TGTGCCAGCTCACCGACCGCGGGAGGAGATACGCAGTATTTT.

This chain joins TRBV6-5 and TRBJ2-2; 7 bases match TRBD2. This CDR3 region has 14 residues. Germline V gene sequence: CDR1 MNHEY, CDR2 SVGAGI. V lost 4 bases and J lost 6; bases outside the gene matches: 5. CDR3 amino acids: CASSFWGRAGELFF. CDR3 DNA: TGTGCCAGCAGTTTTTGGGGGAGGGCCGGGGAGCTGTTTTTT.

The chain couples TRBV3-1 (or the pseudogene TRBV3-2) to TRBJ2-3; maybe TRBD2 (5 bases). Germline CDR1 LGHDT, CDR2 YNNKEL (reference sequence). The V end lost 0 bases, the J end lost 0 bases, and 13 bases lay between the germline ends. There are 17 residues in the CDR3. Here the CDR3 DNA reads TGTGCCAGCAGCCAAGATTGGGCTAGCCCCAGCACAGATACGCAGTATTTT. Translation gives CASSQDWASPSTDTQYF.

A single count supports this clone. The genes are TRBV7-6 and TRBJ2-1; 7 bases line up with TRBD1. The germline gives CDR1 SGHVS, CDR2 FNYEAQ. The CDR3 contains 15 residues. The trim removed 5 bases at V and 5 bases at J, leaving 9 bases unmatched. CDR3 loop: CASSRQGLGHNEQFF. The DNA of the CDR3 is TGTGCCAGCAGCCGACAGGGTTTAGGGCACAATGAGCAGTTCTTC.

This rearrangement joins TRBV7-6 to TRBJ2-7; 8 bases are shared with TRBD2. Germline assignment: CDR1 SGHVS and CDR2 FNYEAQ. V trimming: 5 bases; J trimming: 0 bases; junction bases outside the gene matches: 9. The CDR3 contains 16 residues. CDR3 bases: TGTGCCAGCAGCCCTCGGGGGGGTACCAGCTCCTACGAGCAGTACTTC. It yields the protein CASSPRGGTSSYEQYF.

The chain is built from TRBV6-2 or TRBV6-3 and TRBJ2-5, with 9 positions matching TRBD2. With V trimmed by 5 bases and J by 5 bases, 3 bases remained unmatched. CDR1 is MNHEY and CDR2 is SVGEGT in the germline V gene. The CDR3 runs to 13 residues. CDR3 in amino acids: CASSHGLAETQYF. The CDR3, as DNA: TGTGCCAGCAGTCACGGACTAGCGGAGACCCAGTACTTC.